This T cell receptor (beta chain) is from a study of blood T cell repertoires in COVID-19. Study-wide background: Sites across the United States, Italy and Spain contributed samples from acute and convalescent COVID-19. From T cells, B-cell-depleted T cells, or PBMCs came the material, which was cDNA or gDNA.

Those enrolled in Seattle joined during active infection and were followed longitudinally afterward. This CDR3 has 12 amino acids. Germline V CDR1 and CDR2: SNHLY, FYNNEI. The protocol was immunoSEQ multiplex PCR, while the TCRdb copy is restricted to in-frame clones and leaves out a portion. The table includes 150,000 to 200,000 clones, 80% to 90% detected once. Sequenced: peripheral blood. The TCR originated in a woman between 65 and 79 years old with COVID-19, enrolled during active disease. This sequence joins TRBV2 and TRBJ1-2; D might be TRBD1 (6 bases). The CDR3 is CAIGGQGYGYTF. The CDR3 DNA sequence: TGTGCTATCGGGGGGCAGGGCTATGGCTACACCTTC.